These 8 T cell receptor beta chains originate from one sample sequenced in a study of T-cell memory formation after mild COVID-19. TCRdb itself ran the 5' RACE reads through MiXCR, one entry per CDR3 protein. The sample lists approximately 210,000 distinct CDR3 sequences, around 30% occurring once. Sequencing used PBMCs or a T cell subset sorted from them (not recorded which). These receptor sequences come from an adult woman who had mild COVID-19 (a few samples of this study predate the infection). Cell type and time point are not known.

This clonotype has ten or more counts. The chain couples TRBV12-3 or TRBV12-4 to TRBJ2-6; TRBD1 matches 7 bases. This CDR3 comprises 14 residues. Germline trimming cut 5 bases from V and 2 bases from J; bases unmatched to any gene: 0. In DNA, the CDR3 is TGTGCCAGCAGTCAGGGGGCTGGGGCCAACGTCCTGACTTTC. The encoded protein is CASSQGAGANVLTF.

Only a few counts were recorded for this clonotype. The chain carries TRBV19 and TRBJ2-7; 9 bases are shared with TRBD1. This CDR3 has 14 residues. The germline gives CDR1 LNHDA, CDR2 SQIVND (reference sequence). Germline trimming cut 5 bases from V and 5 bases from J; bases unmatched to any gene: 7. CDR3 DNA sequence: TGTGCCAGTAGTTTCCGGGACAGGGTGCACGAGCAGTACTTC. This translates into CASSFRDRVHEQYF.

This clonotype was found a few times. The rearrangement joins TRBV2 to TRBJ1-6; possibly TRBD1 for D (5 bases). The V end lost 11 bases, the J end lost 6 bases, and 17 bases lay between the germline ends. This CDR3 is built from 14 residues. CDR1 is SNHLY and CDR2 is FYNNEI in the germline V gene. The CDR3 protein is CALQARGFNSPLHF. CDR3 bases: TGTGCCCTTCAGGCGAGGGGCTTTAATTCACCCCTCCACTTT. Variable domain in full (rest from reference TRBV2 and TRBJ1-6): EPEVTQTPSHQVTQMGQEVILRCVPISNHLYFYWYRQILGQKVEFLVSFYNNEISEKSEIFDDQFSVERPDGSNFTLKIRSTKLEDSAMYFCALQARGFNSPLHFGNGTRLTVT.

The J gene is TRBJ1-5, the V gene TRBV7-9; D is unresolved. This CDR3 contains 13 residues. V was cut by 7 bases and J by 5 bases, with 12 bases left in between. Germline CDR1 SEHNR, CDR2 FQNEAQ (reference sequence). CDR3 sequence reads: CASTPMADQPQHF. The CDR3 coding sequence is TGTGCCAGCACCCCCATGGCGGATCAGCCCCAGCATTTT.

The CDR3 coding sequence is TGTGCCAGCAGTTACCTGGGACAGCCTAACTATGGCTACACCTTC. It specifies CASSYLGQPNYGYTF. The chain joins TRBV6-2 or TRBV6-3 to TRBJ1-2, with 7 bases aligning to TRBD1. V dropped 2 bases and J dropped 0; count of bases not matched to a gene: 3. The CDR3 is 15 residues long. Germline CDR1 and CDR2: MNHEY and SVGEGT.

The chain recombines TRBV12-3 or TRBV12-4 with TRBJ1-1; 9 nucleotides align to TRBD1. The length of the CDR3 is 16 residues. J lost 4 bases, V lost 6 bases, and 12 bases had no gene match. CDR3 loop: CASSQPGQGLSTEAFF. DNA of the CDR3: TGTGCCAGCAGCCAACCAGGACAGGGGCTTAGCACTGAAGCTTTCTTT.

The chain carries TRBV7-2 and TRBJ2-5, with D perhaps being TRBD1 or TRBD2 (5 bases each). Germline V CDR1 and CDR2: SGHTA, FQGNSA. Deletions cut 5 bases from V and 9 bases from J, with 13 bases between. This CDR3 contains 12 residues. CDR3: CASSIDVGAQYF. CDR3 DNA sequence: TGTGCCAGCAGCATCGACGTGGGGGCCCAGTACTTC.

V usage is TRBV4-1 and J usage is TRBJ2-3; TRBD2 agrees at 9 bases. The CDR3 covers 18 residues. Germline V gene data show CDR1 as MGHRA and CDR2 as YSYEKL. After removal of 1 base from V and 2 bases from J, the junction contained 10 bases not matched to a gene. The CDR3 DNA reads TGCGCCAGCAGCCAAGTAGGGGCGGGGGGGGCCCCCACAGATACGCAGTATTTT. This gives the protein CASSQVGAGGAPTDTQYF.